The rows below give T cell receptor beta chains drawn from one sample of a study of T-cell memory formation after mild COVID-19. One entry per CDR3 protein, called by TCRdb with MiXCR from the 5' RACE reads. This table has fewer than 650,000 distinct CDR3 sequences, roughly 17% appearing once. Sequenced: PBMCs or a T cell subset sorted from them (not recorded which). Every receptor here comes from an adult woman who had mild COVID-19 (a few samples of this study predate the infection). Cell type and time point are not known. Each CDR3 is given with its conserved first and last residue. A D gene is named only where the DNA matches it firmly. Expanded clones are given a class, and other clones once, few, many or no size at all.

.	TRBV3-1	TRBJ2-7	.	CASSRPGEGKQYF	TGTGCCAGCAGCCGTCCCGGCGAAGGGAAGCAGTACTTC
.	TRBV7-2	TRBJ2-7	.	CASSLAPRRGDSYEQYF	TGTGCCAGCAGCTTAGCGCCTAGGCGGGGCGACTCCTACGAGCAGTACTTC
few	TRBV5-5	TRBJ1-2	TRBD1	CASSPTLTGEGYGYTF	TGTGCCAGCAGCCCGACCCTCACAGGGGAGGGCTATGGCTACACCTTC
once	TRBV5-1	TRBJ2-7	TRBD1	CASSSEDRAYYEQYF	TGCGCCAGCAGCTCCGAGGACAGGGCGTACTACGAGCAGTACTTC
.	TRBV7-2	TRBJ1-1	TRBD1	CASSLSGQGSEAFF	TGTGCCAGCAGCTTATCGGGACAGGGTTCTGAAGCTTTCTTT
.	TRBV7-9	TRBJ2-1	TRBD2	CASSTSGIYNEQFF	TGTGCCAGCAGTACTAGCGGGATCTACAATGAGCAGTTCTTC
.	TRBV20-1	TRBJ1-1	.	CSATAWPGTEAFF	TGCAGTGCTACCGCGTGGCCCGGCACTGAAGCTTTCTTT
.	TRBV29-1	TRBJ2-5	.	CSVEGAASWSLTQYF	TGCAGCGTTGAAGGGGCGGCTAGCTGGTCGTTGACCCAGTACTTC
.	TRBV4-2	TRBJ2-3	.	CASSQVDGRNTDTQYF	TGTGCCAGCAGCCAAGTAGACGGGCGGAACACAGATACGCAGTATTTT
.	TRBV11-2	TRBJ2-7	TRBD1	CASSFTDRGNSYEQYF	TGTGCCAGCAGCTTTACGGACAGGGGTAATTCCTACGAGCAGTACTTC
.	TRBV24-1	TRBJ2-1	TRBD2	CATSLTLISGTVEQFF	TGTGCCACCAGTCTGACCCTTATTAGCGGGACCGTAGAGCAGTTCTTC
few	TRBV9	TRBJ1-1	.	CASSHGGANTEAFF	TGTGCCAGCAGCCACGGGGGGGCGAACACTGAAGCTTTCTTT
few	TRBV15	TRBJ2-5	.	CATSIGGNQETQYF	TGTGCCACCAGCATTGGGGGTAACCAAGAGACCCAGTACTTC
.	TRBV7-9	TRBJ2-1	TRBD2	CASSLTLAGGGSEQFF	TGTGCCAGCAGCCTGACCCTAGCGGGAGGTGGTAGTGAGCAGTTCTTC
few	TRBV7-2	TRBJ2-5	.	CASSLKQGIGLRGETQYF	TGTGCCAGCAGCTTAAAGCAGGGGATAGGGCTTCGCGGAGAGACCCAGTACTTC
few	TRBV2	TRBJ2-4	.	CASAGHLAKNIQYF	TGTGCCAGCGCGGGACATTTAGCCAAAAACATTCAGTACTTC
.	TRBV20-1	TRBJ2-7	.	CSARAPDRPSYEQYF	TGCAGTGCTAGGGCCCCTGACAGGCCATCCTACGAGCAGTACTTC
.	TRBV6-5	TRBJ2-3	TRBD2	CASRSGRAMNTQYF	TGTGCCAGTCGTAGCGGGAGGGCCATGAATACGCAGTATTTT
few	TRBV5-1	TRBJ2-7	TRBD1	CASGPGGYEQYF	TGCGCCAGCGGTCCAGGGGGCTACGAGCAGTACTTC
.	TRBV4-1	TRBJ2-7	TRBD2	CASSQLPGGAYEQYF	TGCGCCAGCAGCCAATTGCCCGGGGGGGCCTACGAGCAGTACTTC
few	TRBV6-2/TRBV6-3	TRBJ2-5	TRBD2	CASRSLTSAETQYF	TGTGCCAGCAGAAGCCTCACTAGCGCAGAGACCCAGTACTTC
.	TRBV2	TRBJ1-1	.	CASIRVRVRTEAFF	TGTGCCAGCATCCGAGTGAGGGTTCGCACTGAAGCTTTCTTT
.	TRBV7-9	TRBJ2-5	.	CASSSLGPGRQETQYF	TGTGCCAGCAGCTCTCTTGGTCCGGGGCGCCAAGAGACCCAGTACTTC
few	TRBV5-6	TRBJ2-7	TRBD1	CASSLAVGQGGYEQYF	TGTGCCAGCAGCTTGGCCGTGGGACAGGGGGGCTACGAGCAGTACTTC
.	TRBV6-4	TRBJ2-3	TRBD2	CASATSGTSADTQYF	TGTGCCAGCGCCACATCCGGGACTAGCGCAGATACGCAGTATTTT
few	TRBV2	TRBJ1-6	.	CASREGQDSPLHF	TGTGCCAGCCGTGAAGGGCAGGATTCACCCCTCCACTTT
few	TRBV27	TRBJ2-1	TRBD1	CASTPGGFRPRSYNEQFF	TGTGCCAGCACCCCAGGGGGCTTCCGTCCGCGGTCGTACAATGAGCAGTTCTTC
few	TRBV4-3	TRBJ2-1	TRBD1	CASSHQNRDRAYNEQFF	TGCGCCAGCAGCCATCAGAACCGGGACAGGGCGTACAATGAGCAGTTCTTC
many	TRBV12-3/TRBV12-4	TRBJ2-1	.	CASSFLRRDNEQFF	TGTGCCAGCAGTTTCTTACGACGGGACAATGAGCAGTTCTTC
few	TRBV9	TRBJ2-2	.	CASSVVFGELFF	TGTGCCAGCAGCGTAGTTTTCGGGGAGCTGTTTTTT
.	TRBV7-2	TRBJ1-1	.	CASSFGAGGEAFF	TGTGCCAGCAGCTTCGGAGCCGGGGGAGAAGCTTTCTTT